This T cell receptor (beta chain) was identified during a study of cytomegalovirus exposure and HLA in healthy donors. Study-wide background: The approximately 120 validation repertoires, a later analysis reported, used the same platform as the 666 first-cohort repertoires.

Comment on this clone: What it binds is not known.

Assay: immunoSEQ multiplex PCR; the TCRdb copy retains only in-frame clones and omits some. The table lists approximately 260,000 clones, approximately 83% of them singletons, with 0.95% to 1.5% in the top ten. The study, taken as a whole, reports: That first-cohort TCR clusters tended to co-occur in the 130 or so validation repertoires was found in a later analysis. Most TCR sequences proved rare, with some public TCRs found in many donors. Cytomegalovirus association was assigned to approximately 160 TCR beta chains.

Trimming removed 7 bases at V and 3 bases at J, with 6 bases between. The CDR3 runs 12 residues. Germline loops: CDR1 MDHEN, CDR2 SYDVKM. This chain uses TRBV28 with TRBJ1-4; no definite D call. The TCR was taken from a woman in her twenties or thirties in good health and CMV-seropositive. Sequenced input: PBMCs. CDR3 coding DNA: TGTGCCAGCACCCAGGCTAATGAAAAACTGTTTTTT. This translates into CASTQANEKLFF.